A single sample gave rise to the 20 T cell receptor beta chains below, sequenced in a study of cytomegalovirus exposure and HLA in healthy donors (dated by TCRdb to 2017 to 2019). Receptor amplification or capture employed the immunoSEQ multiplex PCR assay. For the multiplex PCR, a mixture combining 60 forward primers for TCR Vbeta segments and 13 reverse primers for TCR Jbeta segments was used. Sourced from immuneACCESS, this table was stored by TCRdb with only in-frame sequences that have V and J called. A share of the clones is absent; for the studies checked, an unresolved V gene accounts for under half, and the remainder has no known explanation. The table for this sample lists 150,000 or so clones; approximately 80% of them were counted only once. The top ten hold roughly 5.2% of the sample. What was sequenced was PBMCs. These receptors were collected from a young woman in good health and CMV-seropositive.

This chain connects TRBV19 to TRBJ1-4; tentative D call: TRBD1 (6 bases). Per germline, CDR1 LNHDA and CDR2 SQIVND (reference sequence). The CDR3 is 15 residues long. The V gene lost 3 bases and the J gene lost 4 bases, with 12 bases spanning the gap. Here the CDR3 DNA reads TGTGCCAGTAGTATCACTGGCAGGGGTAATGAAAAACTGTTTTTT. Translated, it gives CASSITGRGNEKLFF.

This chain connects TRBV6-6 to TRBJ2-7; 9 nucleotides match TRBD1. Germline V CDR1 and CDR2: MNHNY, SVGAGI (reference sequence). The CDR3 has 14 residues. J gave up 2 bases and V 6 bases, and 5 bases lay outside the gene matches. DNA for the CDR3: TGTGCCAGCAGGAGGACAGGGGCTCCCTACGAGCAGTACTTC. This translates into CASRRTGAPYEQYF.

V gene TRBV7-2 combines with J gene TRBJ1-6, with unresolved D. The CDR3 loop spans 14 amino acids. With 5 bases removed from V and 0 bases from J, the gap between germline ends came to 5 bases. The germline V gene has CDR1 SGHTA and CDR2 FQGNSA. CDR3 bases: TGTGCCAGCAGCCTCAGCTCCTATAATTCACCCCTCCACTTT. It yields the protein CASSLSSYNSPLHF.

The rearrangement uses TRBV4-2 and TRBJ2-3, with 7 bases identical to TRBD1. This CDR3 spans 15 amino acids. The junction had 7 bases not matched to a gene; V was cut back by 7 bases and J by 0 bases. Germline V gives CDR1 LGHNA, CDR2 YNFKEQ. CDR3 amino acids: CASKRGQGSTDTQYF. The CDR3 bases are TGTGCCAGCAAGAGGGGGCAGGGAAGCACAGATACGCAGTATTTT.

The chain couples TRBV19 to TRBJ2-4; D not certain. This CDR3 contains 15 residues. The germline V and J ends were trimmed by 4 bases and 0 bases, with 10 bases remaining between them. The germline gives CDR1 LNHDA, CDR2 SQIVND (reference sequence). CDR3 loop: CASSNLDLAKNIQYF. The DNA of the CDR3 is TGTGCCAGTAGTAATCTAGACCTAGCCAAAAACATTCAGTACTTC.

The J gene is TRBJ2-2, the V gene TRBV19, with 7 bases that match TRBD1. Germline V lookup: CDR1 LNHDA, CDR2 SQIVND (reference sequence). Trimming at V came to 2 bases and at J to 3 bases, leaving 0 bases not matched to a gene. This CDR3 has 14 amino acids. The CDR3 DNA reads as TGTGCCAGTAGTATACAGGGGGACACCGGGGAGCTGTTTTTT. It codes for CASSIQGDTGELFF.

The V call is TRBV6-5, the J call TRBJ2-5, with 8 positions matching TRBD2. V lost 0 bases, J lost 1 base, and 4 bases stayed unmatched. The V gene's germline CDR1 is MNHEY and CDR2 SVGAGI. The CDR3 runs to 16 residues. CDR3 DNA sequence: TGTGCCAGCAGTTACTCTCTAGCGGGTACCCAAGAGACCCAGTACTTC. Translated, it gives CASSYSLAGTQETQYF.

The chain employs TRBV7-6 and TRBJ2-2; no firm D call. This CDR3 is 13 amino acids long. Germline V gives CDR1 SGHVS, CDR2 FNYEAQ. The V end lost 5 bases, the J end lost 2 bases, and 6 bases lay between the germline ends. The CDR3 protein is CASSPTNTGELFF. CDR3 DNA: TGTGCCAGCAGCCCGACAAACACCGGGGAGCTGTTTTTT.

V is TRBV5-6 and J is TRBJ2-1, with D possibly being TRBD2 (6 bases). V was clipped by 0 bases and J by 10 bases, with 14 bases between them. Germline V gives CDR1 SGHDT, CDR2 YYEEEE. This CDR3 is built from 14 residues. CDR3 residues: CASSLGVFGGEQFF. In DNA form, the CDR3 reads TGTGCCAGCAGCTTGGGGGTTTTTGGAGGGGAGCAGTTCTTC.

The chain links TRBV5-6 to TRBJ1-1; D gene ambiguous. Trimming pared 2 bases from V and 5 bases from J, leaving 4 bases between. Germline-derived CDR1 and CDR2 are SGHDT and YYEEEE. CDR3 length: 11 residues. In DNA, the CDR3 is TGTGCCAGCAGCTTTCAAACTGAAGCTTTCTTT. Translating gives CASSFQTEAFF.

This CDR3 reads CASSLSGTGFEVGTEAFF. CDR3 bases: TGTGCCAGCAGCCTAAGTGGGACAGGGTTTGAGGTGGGCACTGAAGCTTTCTTT. The chain uses TRBV7-8 and TRBJ1-1, with 9 bases matching TRBD1. Germline V gene data show CDR1 as SGHVS and CDR2 as FQNEAQ. This CDR3 region has 18 residues. V lost 5 bases and J lost 4; bases outside the gene matches: 17.

The chain carries TRBV6-5 and TRBJ1-1; the D is unclear. The CDR3 is 15 residues long. Per germline, CDR1 MNHEY and CDR2 SVGAGI. The V and J ends lost 8 bases and 3 bases respectively, with 19 bases between them. CDR3 sequence (DNA): TGTGCCAGCGGATCGACATCCATCTTTGACACTGAAGCTTTCTTT. Its translation is CASGSTSIFDTEAFF.

The V gene is TRBV28, the J gene TRBJ1-6; 8 bases fit TRBD1. The CDR3 sequence is 14 residues long. Germline V CDR1 and CDR2: MDHEN, SYDVKM. Germline trimming cut 8 bases from V and 7 bases from J; bases unmatched to any gene: 7. As DNA, the CDR3 is TGTGCCAGCCACTTGGGACAGGCGAATTCACCCCTCCACTTT. Translating it yields CASHLGQANSPLHF.

The chain couples TRBV6-5 to TRBJ2-7, with a tentative D call TRBD2 (5 bases). Germline-derived CDR1 and CDR2 are MNHEY and SVGAGI. Trimming left V 5 bases short and J 3 bases short, with 8 bases between. This CDR3 has 12 residues. The CDR3 DNA reads TGTGCCAGCAGTCAGAGGGACTACGAGCAGTACTTC. Its protein product is CASSQRDYEQYF.

This sequence joins TRBV6-1 and TRBJ2-1, with D perhaps matching TRBD2 (6 bases). CDR1 is MNHNS and CDR2 is SASEGT in the germline V gene. Trimming left V 1 base short and J 4 bases short, with 14 bases between. The CDR3 is made up of 16 amino acids. The CDR3 region is CASSEGPEEGYNEQFF. In DNA, the CDR3 is TGTGCCAGCAGTGAAGGACCTGAGGAGGGGTACAATGAGCAGTTCTTC.

The V call is TRBV10-3, the J call TRBJ1-1, with D perhaps TRBD1 (6 bases). The V gene's germline CDR1 is ENHRY and CDR2 SYGVKD. Trimming cost V 3 bases and J 5 bases, with 13 bases left between them. The CDR3 runs to 14 residues. CDR3 region: CAISDKGVGTEAFF. The DNA for the CDR3 is TGTGCCATCAGTGATAAGGGGGTCGGGACTGAAGCTTTCTTT.

The chain couples TRBV11-2 to TRBJ1-4, with 7 bases aligning to TRBD1. The germline V gene has CDR1 SGHAT and CDR2 FQNNGV. The V segment lost 1 base and the J segment 7 bases; nucleotides outside the gene matches: 6. This CDR3 is 15 amino acids long. The DNA of the CDR3 is TGTGCCAGCAGCTTAGGCAGGGGGAGCAGTGAAAAACTGTTTTTT. This sequence encodes CASSLGRGSSEKLFF.

CDR3 bases: TGTGCCATCAGTGAGGGGGTAGGGGGCCACACTGAAGCTTTCTTT. Protein sequence: CAISEGVGGHTEAFF. The gene calls are TRBV10-3 and TRBJ1-1; 7 nucleotides align to TRBD1. J lost 3 bases, V lost 2 bases, and 6 bases had no gene match. The V gene's germline CDR1 is ENHRY and CDR2 SYGVKD. The CDR3 loop spans 15 amino acids.

The rearrangement links TRBV6-5 to TRBJ2-7; 10 nucleotides agree with TRBD1. CDR1 and CDR2 (germline): MNHEY, SVGAGI. The CDR3 length is 14 residues. The trim removed 5 bases at V and 2 bases at J, leaving 3 bases unmatched. The CDR3 region is CASSAGQGAYEQYF. The CDR3 coding sequence is TGTGCCAGCAGTGCCGGACAGGGGGCCTACGAGCAGTACTTC.

The CDR3 DNA is TGCGCCAGCAGCTTTGGGAGAACCGGGGAGCTGTTTTTT. It encodes CASSFGRTGELFF. This chain uses TRBV5-1 with TRBJ2-2, with D perhaps matching TRBD2 (5 bases). Germline V gene sequence: CDR1 SGHRS, CDR2 YFSETQ. The CDR3 spans 13 residues. The V gene lost 2 bases and the J gene lost 5 bases, with 7 bases spanning the gap.